The T cell receptor (beta chain) under discussion was sequenced for a study of blood T cell repertoires in COVID-19. Turning to the study itself: Acute and convalescent COVID-19 specimens originated in the United States, Italy and Spain. T cells, B-cell-depleted T cells, or PBMCs provided the cDNA or gDNA that served as material.

Germline lookup yields CDR1 SEHNR and CDR2 FQNEAQ (reference sequence). The CDR3 runs 19 residues. V shed 5 bases and J 6 bases; nucleotides not matched to a gene: 16. As processed by the authors: Scientists estimated how many nucleated cells there were by amplifying reference gene primers. Only in-frame clones appear in the TCRdb table, and some are missing; sequencing was by immunoSEQ multiplex PCR. The DNA gave D and trimming, while V, J and clone size come from that table. The sample lists fewer than 300,000 clones, roughly 83% occurring once. The chain links TRBV7-9 to TRBJ2-2; 12 bases map to TRBD2. The sequence was collected from a woman in her 70s with active or convalescent COVID-19. The sequencing input was peripheral blood. The CDR3 protein is CASSIRGQRLAGDPGELFF. The DNA for the CDR3 is TGTGCCAGCAGCATCAGGGGACAACGACTAGCGGGAGACCCCGGGGAGCTGTTTTTT. The entire variable domain, with the rest obtained from reference TRBV7-9 and TRBJ2-2, is as follows: DTGVSQNPRHKITKRGQNVTFRCDPISEHNRLYWYRQTLGQGPEFLTYFQNEAQLEKSRLLSDRFSAERPKGSFSTLEIQRTEQGDSAMYLCASSIRGQRLAGDPGELFFGEGSRLTVL.